These T cell receptor beta chains were read from a single sample in a study of regulatory T cells in long-lasting Graves disease. From the multiplex PCR reads, TCRdb called clonotypes with MiXCR, one entry per CDR3 protein. The sample has about 530,000 distinct CDR3 sequences, roughly a sixth seen once; the top ten hold roughly 25%. This sample was also put to use in a study of T cells in Graves' hyperthyroidism and ophthalmopathy.

Sequences were derived from peripheral blood mononuclear cells (PBMCs), sampled at new diagnosis, from a patient treated with antithyroid drugs. Receptor source: a woman aged 40 to 65 with Graves disease. Each CDR3 is given with its conserved first and last residue. D genes are given only for firm matches. Clone size is shown for a subset of rows, as once, few, many or a class of expanded clone.

clone size: once; D gene: -; V gene: TRBV14; J gene: TRBJ1-1; CDR3 DNA: TGTGCCAGCAGCCCCTGGCCACAGGGTTTGAACACTGAAGCTTTCTTT; CDR3 protein: CASSPWPQGLNTEAFF
clone size: -; D gene: -; V gene: TRBV5-1; J gene: TRBJ2-6; CDR3 DNA: TGCGCCAGCAGCGGAGACACCTCTGGGGCCAACGTCCTGACTTTC; CDR3 protein: CASSGDTSGANVLTF
clone size: many; D gene: -; V gene: TRBV20-1; J gene: TRBJ2-7; CDR3 DNA: TGCAGTGCCTACAGGGAAGGCTCCTACGAGCAGTACTTC; CDR3 protein: CSAYREGSYEQYF
clone size: many; D gene: -; V gene: TRBV6-1; J gene: TRBJ2-3; CDR3 DNA: TGTGCCAGCAGGAGGCTCTCCCCATTCACAGATACGCAGTATTTT; CDR3 protein: CASRRLSPFTDTQYF
clone size: -; D gene: -; V gene: TRBV19; J gene: TRBJ1-5; CDR3 DNA: TGTGCCAGTAGTATAGCCGGCAGGGACAATCAGCCCCAGCATTTT; CDR3 protein: CASSIAGRDNQPQHF
clone size: -; D gene: TRBD2; V gene: TRBV11-2; J gene: TRBJ2-5; CDR3 DNA: TGCGCCAGCAGTCCTGGACTAGCGGGGGTGGAGACCCAGTACTTC; CDR3 protein: CASSPGLAGVETQYF
clone size: once; D gene: TRBD1; V gene: TRBV6-2/TRBV6-3; J gene: TRBJ1-6; CDR3 DNA: TGTGCCACCGCTCCGGGACAGTACGCTTCACCCCTCCACTTT; CDR3 protein: CATAPGQYASPLHF
clone size: many; D gene: -; V gene: TRBV12-3/TRBV12-4; J gene: TRBJ1-1; CDR3 DNA: TGTGCCAGCAGTTTAAGTTTGGGTGAAGCTTTCTTT; CDR3 protein: CASSLSLGEAFF
clone size: -; D gene: -; V gene: TRBV5-1; J gene: TRBJ1-2; CDR3 DNA: TGCGCCAGCAGCTTAAGAGGGGACCATATTAACTATGGCTACACCTTC; CDR3 protein: CASSLRGDHINYGYTF
clone size: few; D gene: -; V gene: TRBV5-1; J gene: TRBJ2-1; CDR3 DNA: TGCGCCAGCGGGACTGACTCCTACAATGAGCAGTTCTTC; CDR3 protein: CASGTDSYNEQFF
clone size: few; D gene: -; V gene: TRBV29-1; J gene: TRBJ2-3; CDR3 DNA: TGCAGCGTTGAAGTGGTAGTCACAGATACGCAGTATTTT; CDR3 protein: CSVEVVVTDTQYF
clone size: few; D gene: -; V gene: TRBV28; J gene: TRBJ1-1; CDR3 DNA: TGTGCCAGCATCCCCCTCCCCAGGGGCACTGAAGCTTTCTTT; CDR3 protein: CASIPLPRGTEAFF
clone size: many; D gene: -; V gene: TRBV15; J gene: TRBJ1-6; CDR3 DNA: TGTGCCACCAGCAGGGGAGTCAGCTCCTATAATTCACCCCTCCACTTT; CDR3 protein: CATSRGVSSYNSPLHF
clone size: many; D gene: -; V gene: TRBV19; J gene: TRBJ1-5; CDR3 DNA: TGTGCCAGTAGTATTGGAGGAGGTCAGCCCCAGCATTTT; CDR3 protein: CASSIGGGQPQHF
clone size: -; D gene: -; V gene: TRBV9; J gene: TRBJ1-6; CDR3 DNA: TGTGCCAGCAGCGTAGCGGCAGTGGAGAATTCACCCCTCCACTTT; CDR3 protein: CASSVAAVENSPLHF
clone size: many; D gene: -; V gene: TRBV4-2; J gene: TRBJ2-1; CDR3 DNA: TGTGCCAGCAGCCAAGCGGTTGGCAAGACGATCCATGAGCAGTTCTTC; CDR3 protein: CASSQAVGKTIHEQFF
clone size: many; D gene: -; V gene: TRBV11-2; J gene: TRBJ2-7; CDR3 DNA: TGTGCCAGCAGCTTGGGGACATCCGGGGAGCAGTACTTC; CDR3 protein: CASSLGTSGEQYF
clone size: few; D gene: -; V gene: TRBV3-1; J gene: TRBJ2-1; CDR3 DNA: TGTGCCAGCAGCCGGGTCGAGGCCTTTGAGCAGTTCTTC; CDR3 protein: CASSRVEAFEQFF
clone size: many; D gene: -; V gene: TRBV13; J gene: TRBJ2-3; CDR3 DNA: TGTGCCAGCAGCTCCCCCCGGTCGCGGGGACACACAGATACGCAGTATTTT; CDR3 protein: CASSSPRSRGHTDTQYF
clone size: few; D gene: -; V gene: TRBV12-3/TRBV12-4; J gene: TRBJ2-6; CDR3 DNA: TGTGCCAGCAGTCCAAACAGTTATGGGGCCAACGTCCTGACTTTC; CDR3 protein: CASSPNSYGANVLTF
clone size: many; D gene: -; V gene: TRBV20-1; J gene: TRBJ2-5; CDR3 DNA: TGCAGTGCTAGAGAAAACTGGGGCAGTCGGGCGGAGACCCAGTACTTC; CDR3 protein: CSARENWGSRAETQYF
clone size: -; D gene: -; V gene: TRBV5-1; J gene: TRBJ1-1; CDR3 DNA: TGCGCCAGCAGCTTGGAAAGTACGAACACTGAAGCTTTCTTT; CDR3 protein: CASSLESTNTEAFF
clone size: -; D gene: -; V gene: TRBV28; J gene: TRBJ1-6; CDR3 DNA: TGTGCCAGCAGTGAGCCGACAGGCTCCTCACCCCTCCACTTT; CDR3 protein: CASSEPTGSSPLHF
clone size: many; D gene: TRBD2; V gene: TRBV20-1; J gene: TRBJ2-1; CDR3 DNA: TGCAGTGCTAGTGGTAGCGGGGGCTACAATGAGCAGTTCTTC; CDR3 protein: CSASGSGGYNEQFF
clone size: few; D gene: -; V gene: TRBV11-2; J gene: TRBJ1-6; CDR3 DNA: TGTGCCAGCAGCTTAGATGAAGCAGCACCCCTCCACTTT; CDR3 protein: CASSLDEAAPLHF
clone size: many; D gene: -; V gene: TRBV6-1; J gene: TRBJ1-5; CDR3 DNA: TGTGCCAGCAGTCATGAAGGCGGTCAGCCCCAGCATTTT; CDR3 protein: CASSHEGGQPQHF
clone size: -; D gene: -; V gene: TRBV10-1; J gene: TRBJ2-4; CDR3 DNA: TGCGCCAGCAGCAGCGGACAAGGGGCCCAAAACATTCAGTACTTC; CDR3 protein: CASSSGQGAQNIQYF
clone size: -; D gene: -; V gene: TRBV6-1; J gene: TRBJ2-2; CDR3 DNA: TGTGCCAGCAGCCGCCGTACAGGGTCCGGGGAGCTGTTTTTT; CDR3 protein: CASSRRTGSGELFF
clone size: many; D gene: -; V gene: TRBV12-5; J gene: TRBJ2-7; CDR3 DNA: TGTGCTAGTGGTTTGGGCCAGGGGCAGATCTACGAGCAGTACTTC; CDR3 protein: CASGLGQGQIYEQYF
clone size: -; D gene: -; V gene: TRBV15; J gene: TRBJ1-2; CDR3 DNA: TGTGCCACCAGCAGAGATCTCAGGATCAGCTACACCTTC; CDR3 protein: CATSRDLRISYTF
clone size: -; D gene: -; V gene: TRBV6-2/TRBV6-3; J gene: TRBJ1-2; CDR3 DNA: TGTGCCAGCAAGGTCCCCAGGGGACTAAACTATGGCTACACCTTC; CDR3 protein: CASKVPRGLNYGYTF
clone size: many; D gene: -; V gene: TRBV12-3/TRBV12-4; J gene: TRBJ2-1; CDR3 DNA: TGTGCCAGCAGCCGGGATGAGAGTGAGCAGTTCTTC; CDR3 protein: CASSRDESEQFF
clone size: -; D gene: -; V gene: TRBV3-1; J gene: TRBJ2-5; CDR3 DNA: TGTGCCAGCAGCAAGGACTTGGCTTTAGTGACCCAGTACTTC; CDR3 protein: CASSKDLALVTQYF
clone size: many; D gene: TRBD1; V gene: TRBV2; J gene: TRBJ1-6; CDR3 DNA: TGTGCCAGCAGTCGACAGGGAGCCCTCCACTTT; CDR3 protein: CASSRQGALHF
clone size: -; D gene: -; V gene: TRBV6-4; J gene: TRBJ2-2; CDR3 DNA: TGTGCCAGCAGACCTGAGGAAGACACCGGGGAGCTGTTTTTT; CDR3 protein: CASRPEEDTGELFF
clone size: many; D gene: -; V gene: TRBV30; J gene: TRBJ1-1; CDR3 DNA: TGTGCCTGGAGTGTATTCGTGAACACTGAAGCTTTCTTT; CDR3 protein: CAWSVFVNTEAFF
clone size: many; D gene: -; V gene: TRBV10-3; J gene: TRBJ2-3; CDR3 DNA: TGTGCCATCAGTGGGCAGGAAGATACGCAGTATTTT; CDR3 protein: CAISGQEDTQYF
clone size: few; D gene: -; V gene: TRBV30; J gene: TRBJ2-2; CDR3 DNA: TGTGCCTGGAGTCCCAGCGTATCGTCGGAGCTGTTTTTT; CDR3 protein: CAWSPSVSSELFF
clone size: -; D gene: -; V gene: TRBV4-1; J gene: TRBJ1-2; CDR3 DNA: TGCACCAACAGCCAAGAAAAGGGGCGCGATGGCTACACCTTC; CDR3 protein: CTNSQEKGRDGYTF
clone size: many; D gene: TRBD1; V gene: TRBV2; J gene: TRBJ1-5; CDR3 DNA: TGTGCCAGTTCGGGACAGCAGCTCAGCAATCAGCCCCAGCATTTT; CDR3 protein: CASSGQQLSNQPQHF
clone size: -; D gene: -; V gene: TRBV27; J gene: TRBJ1-2; CDR3 DNA: TGTGCCAGCAGTTTATTGGGAGGTGATCGCTACACCTTC; CDR3 protein: CASSLLGGDRYTF
clone size: many; D gene: TRBD2; V gene: TRBV5-1; J gene: TRBJ2-2; CDR3 DNA: TGCGCCAGCAGCCCGACTAGCGGGGGACCCGGGGAGCTGTTTTTT; CDR3 protein: CASSPTSGGPGELFF
clone size: few; D gene: -; V gene: TRBV9; J gene: TRBJ1-5; CDR3 DNA: TGTGCCAGCAGCGTAGGACATAGCAATCAGCCCCAGCATTTT; CDR3 protein: CASSVGHSNQPQHF
clone size: many; D gene: TRBD2; V gene: TRBV30; J gene: TRBJ2-2; CDR3 DNA: TGTGCCTGGAGTGATATACCGGGACTAGCAACCGGGGAGCTGTTTTTT; CDR3 protein: CAWSDIPGLATGELFF
clone size: many; D gene: -; V gene: TRBV7-3; J gene: TRBJ2-1; CDR3 DNA: TGTGCCAGCAGCCCGGAGGCAGGCAATGAGCAGTTCTTC; CDR3 protein: CASSPEAGNEQFF
clone size: many; D gene: TRBD1; V gene: TRBV19; J gene: TRBJ2-2; CDR3 DNA: TGTGCCAGTAACCCCTCCGACAGGGCAGGCACCGGGGAGCTGTTTTTT; CDR3 protein: CASNPSDRAGTGELFF
clone size: many; D gene: -; V gene: TRBV5-1; J gene: TRBJ2-3; CDR3 DNA: TGCGCCAGCAGCCCTAGACAGGTCACAGATACGCAGTATTTT; CDR3 protein: CASSPRQVTDTQYF
clone size: many; D gene: -; V gene: TRBV28; J gene: TRBJ2-7; CDR3 DNA: TGTGCCAGCACCCCCGGGGGTTTCAACGAGCAGTACTTC; CDR3 protein: CASTPGGFNEQYF
clone size: many; D gene: -; V gene: TRBV7-9; J gene: TRBJ2-1; CDR3 DNA: TGTGCCAGCAGCTTCCGACTAGAGGGTGAGCAGTTCTTC; CDR3 protein: CASSFRLEGEQFF
clone size: many; D gene: -; V gene: TRBV6-1; J gene: TRBJ2-1; CDR3 DNA: TGTGCCAGCAGTCCAGACGCAATAAACAATGAGCAGTTCTTC; CDR3 protein: CASSPDAINNEQFF
clone size: few; D gene: -; V gene: TRBV20-1; J gene: TRBJ1-5; CDR3 DNA: TGCAGTGCTAGAGATCATCAGGGCGCACAGCCCCAGCATTTT; CDR3 protein: CSARDHQGAQPQHF
clone size: many; D gene: -; V gene: TRBV6-1; J gene: TRBJ1-1; CDR3 DNA: TGTGCCAGCCGAGTGGAAGCCTGGGGCACTGAAGCTTTCTTT; CDR3 protein: CASRVEAWGTEAFF
clone size: few; D gene: -; V gene: TRBV5-6; J gene: TRBJ2-1; CDR3 DNA: TGTGCCAGCAGCTTGTGGAATCGGGGAAATGAGCAGTTCTTC; CDR3 protein: CASSLWNRGNEQFF
clone size: -; D gene: -; V gene: TRBV19; J gene: TRBJ1-1; CDR3 DNA: TGTGCCAGTAGCGGGGTCGGAGGGGCGAACACTGAAGCTTTCTTT; CDR3 protein: CASSGVGGANTEAFF
clone size: many; D gene: TRBD2; V gene: TRBV11-2; J gene: TRBJ2-1; CDR3 DNA: TGTGCCAGCAGCTTAGAGGTAGCGGGGCCCTACAATGAGCAGTTCTTC; CDR3 protein: CASSLEVAGPYNEQFF